This paragraph reports one T cell receptor beta chain. The TCR beta library used iRepertoire HTBI primers with Arm-PCR amplification of CDR3. Each CDR3 protein gets one entry after TCRdb re-called the multiplex PCR reads with MiXCR. The sample shows a few hundred thousand distinct CDR3 sequences, roughly 21% of them seen only once. V was clipped by 0 bases and J by 5 bases, with 11 bases between them. The CDR3 loop spans 14 amino acids. Germline V gene sequence: CDR1 SGHRS, CDR2 YFSETQ. This specimen belongs to a study of regulatory T cells in long-lasting Graves disease. Time point here: persistent/refractory GD, antithyroid drugs over 5 years with positive TRAb. From RNA extracted from PBMCs, the TCR library was made. A peripheral blood sample, roughly 9.8 milliliters in volume, was drawn into EDTA tubes.

The chain uses TRBV5-1 and TRBJ1-1, with D unresolved. The clonotype originates from a female donor with Graves disease. Material: peripheral blood mononuclear cells (PBMCs), obtained when the disease was refractory, from a patient treated with antithyroid drugs. The chain's CDR3 is CASSLEGGVTEAFF. DNA for the CDR3: TGCGCCAGCAGCTTGGAAGGCGGGGTTACTGAAGCTTTCTTT. The whole variable domain, remainder taken from reference TRBV5-1 and TRBJ1-1, is KAGVTQTPRYLIKTRGQQVTLSCSPISGHRSVSWYQQTPGQGLQFLFEYFSETQRNKGNFPGRFSGRQFSNSRSEMNVSTLELGDSALYLCASSLEGGVTEAFFGQGTRLTVV.